This record concerns one T cell receptor (beta chain) sequence. Its target antigen remains unknown. Per-base quality was not reported, and no clone a single base away is much larger than it. The trial excluded patients who had a history of autoimmune disease or who were on systemic immunosuppression. Peripheral blood for TCR sequencing was drawn from every dose cohort at baseline, at cycle 4 day 1 and at cycle 7 day 1. Samples came from an open-label, multicenter, first-in-human phase I dose-escalation trial of ivuxolimab. Adults with locally advanced or metastatic melanoma, renal cell carcinoma, hepatocellular carcinoma or head and neck squamous cell carcinoma were enrolled in the trial. Before TCR sequencing, CD4+ T cells and CD8+ T cells from peripheral blood were sorted into separate populations. This sample is part of a study of OX40 agonist ivuxolimab in advanced cancers. Background on the whole study: Ivuxolimab, which targeted the costimulatory receptor OX40 (CD134), was an agonistic, fully human IgG2 monoclonal antibody. Intravenous ivuxolimab was administered to patients every 2 weeks at six dose levels: 0.01, 0.1, 0.3, 1.5, 3 and 10 mg/kg. Of the roughly 52 dose-escalation patients, hepatocellular carcinoma was present in about 20, melanoma in around 15, renal cell carcinoma in 9 and head and neck cancer in 9. A male proportion of 75% to 85% and a mean age of approximately 62 years, ranging from 23 to 79, were recorded for the dose-escalation cohort. Prior anti-PD-1, anti-PD-L1 or anti-CTLA-4 therapy was permitted, and checkpoint inhibitors had been received by around 40% of dose-escalation patients. Three dose-escalation patients achieved partial responses, one with hepatocellular carcinoma and two with cutaneous melanoma. The purpose of peripheral TCRbeta sequencing was to test whether ivuxolimab changed TCR sequence diversity and led to clonal T-cell expansion. The paper describes the monotherapy dose-escalation part (N of about 57 patients) of the phase I trial of ivuxolimab.

V is shortened by 6 bases, J by 3 bases, and the region joining them spans 5 bases. The germline V gene sets CDR1 to MDHEN and CDR2 to SYDVKM. The CDR3, cysteine through phenylalanine, is 12 amino acids long. Only the CDR3 DNA stays, 36 bases, in frame from base 1. To sequence the TCRbeta CDR3 region, genomic DNA was isolated from the sorted cells. The immunoSEQ Assay was used for sequencing of TCRbeta CDR3 regions. TCRdb's version of the immuneACCESS table is confined to in-frame rearrangements and falls short of the full clone set. An unresolved V gene accounts for under half of the shortfall where checked; the remainder is of unknown origin. The sample contains some 49,000 clones, approximately 81% of them found a single time. About 20% of the sample belongs to the ten largest clones. Points the paper makes about the study in general: The antigen specificity of the peripheral T cells that underwent clonal expansion was not determined. At doses from 0.1 to 3.0 mg/kg, clonal expansion was seen in both CD4+ and CD8+ blood T cells between baseline and week 6. In the 0.1-3.0 mg/kg groups, partial responders were among the patients with the lowest normalized peripheral clonal expansion, particularly in CD8+ T cells. After ivuxolimab, more expanded clones were found on average in CD8+ T cells than in CD4+ T cells. Low levels of normalized T-cell clonal expansion were also shown by some nonresponding patients.

The rearrangement combines TRBV28 with TRBJ2-2; the D gene lacks a confident call. This receptor was obtained from an adult with an advanced solid tumor such as melanoma, head and neck, liver or kidney cancer. Sequencing used CD4+ or CD8+ T cells sorted from blood, obtained in a trial of the OX40 agonist ivuxolimab. The CDR3 corresponds to CASSSDTGELFF. The DNA sequence reads TGTGCCAGCAGCAGCGACACCGGGGAGCTGTTTTTT.